These 3 T cell receptor beta chains share one sample of origin, sequenced in a study of T cell changes during pregnancy in multiple sclerosis. TCRdb keeps only in-frame clones here, not all; method: immunoSEQ multiplex PCR. The sample comprises about 110,000 clones, just over 90% of which are singletons, and approximately 3.5% rests with the top ten. Material: peripheral blood, obtained after pregnancy. These receptors were obtained from a female donor with multiple sclerosis, enrolled in a pregnancy study.

This chain links TRBV11-3 with TRBJ2-1, with 8 bases that match TRBD2. V lost 3 bases to trimming and J lost 5 bases; unmatched junction nucleotides: 6. CDR1 and CDR2 (germline): SGHNT, YENEEA. The CDR3 is 15 residues long. CDR3 residues: CASSLSAGEDNEQFF. The CDR3 bases are TGTGCCAGCAGCTTGTCAGCGGGGGAGGACAATGAGCAGTTCTTC.

This sequence joins TRBV18 and TRBJ2-1, with a possible D match to TRBD2 (6 bases). Germline values: CDR1 KGHSH, CDR2 LQKENI. There are 16 residues in the CDR3. Trimming pared 3 bases from V and 7 bases from J, leaving 19 bases between. The CDR3 bases are TGTGCCAGCTCACCCCCGGGACTCTCCGATTCGAATGAGCAGTTCTTC. It encodes CASSPPGLSDSNEQFF. The variable domain in full, with the rest retrieved from reference TRBV18 and TRBJ2-1, is NAGVMQNPRHLVRRRGQEARLRCSPMKGHSHVYWYRQLPEEGLKFMVYLQKENIIDESGMPKERFSAEFPKEGPSILRIQQVVRGDSAAYFCASSPPGLSDSNEQFFGPGTRLTVL.

The V gene is TRBV5-6, the J gene TRBJ2-1; D not certain. The CDR3 contains 14 residues. CDR1 SGHDT and CDR2 YYEEEE come from the germline V gene. V was shortened by 4 bases and J by 4 bases, with 12 bases between the two germline ends. The CDR3 region has the DNA TGTGCCAGCAGCCGAAGAAACGGTTACAATGAGCAGTTCTTC. As protein: CASSRRNGYNEQFF.